This T cell receptor beta chain was obtained from a study of siplizumab effects on memory and regulatory T cells. Comment on this clone: Antigen unknown.

Sequencing used immunoSEQ multiplex PCR; TCRdb keeps in-frame clones, though not all of them. Among 97,000 or so clones listed, 92% were seen once. The CDR3 is 17 residues long. Germline CDR1 is SGHTA and CDR2 is FQGNSA. The junction had 10 bases not matched to a gene; V was cut back by 2 bases and J by 4 bases. Overall study findings and caveats: Most alloreactive clones went unmapped to unstimulated subsets; only a minor fraction mapped.

The TCR sequence derives from a human donor in good health. The sequenced sample consisted of CD4+ T cells sorted from blood. The chain employs TRBV7-2 and TRBJ2-1; 8 bases align to TRBD2. Here the CDR3 reads CASSLRVRVAGYNEQFF. DNA of the CDR3: TGTGCCAGCAGCTTAAGGGTAAGGGTAGCGGGGTACAATGAGCAGTTCTTC.